These 28 T cell receptor beta chains were sequenced from one sample in a study of T cell repertoires in cytomegalovirus infection. These TCRs' antigens remain unknown. TCRdb redid the calling of the reads with MiXCR, one entry per CDR3 protein. Among hundreds of thousands of distinct CDR3 sequences, roughly 33% were seen once, and the ten largest hold about an eighth. Sequenced here: cultured CD8+ T cells from PBMCs, sampled from culture after CMV antigen stimulation. The receptors were gathered from a human donor in good health (CMV status not recorded). Some clones in this sample may be carry-over from other donors' samples.

J is TRBJ2-3 and V is TRBV9, with D unclear. Trimming took off 1 base at V and 5 bases at J, with 2 bases between the two ends. Germline V gene lookup returns CDR1 SGDLS and CDR2 YYNGEE. The CDR3 has 11 residues. CDR3 amino acids: CASSVKDTQYF. The CDR3 nucleotides are TGTGCCAGCAGCGTAAAAGATACGCAGTATTTT.

This clonotype has only a few counts. V and J are TRBV6-5 and TRBJ2-5, with D perhaps TRBD2 (5 bases). Trimming shortened V by 0 bases and J by 5 bases, and 10 bases separated the two germline ends. Germline V gene data show CDR1 as MNHEY and CDR2 as SVGAGI. CDR3 length: 14 residues. In DNA, the CDR3 is TGTGCCAGCAGTTACTCGAACCGCGGGGAGACCCAGTACTTC. Amino acids: CASSYSNRGETQYF.

The CDR3 is CASRSPDREYGYTF. Here the CDR3 DNA reads TGTGCCAGCAGATCCCCAGACAGGGAGTACGGCTACACCTTC. The V and J genes are TRBV6-6 and TRBJ1-2; 7 positions match TRBD1. CDR1 and CDR2 from the germline V gene are MNHNY and SVGAGI (reference sequence). Germline trimming cut 6 bases from V and 8 bases from J; bases unmatched to any gene: 12. CDR3 length: 14 amino acids.

This clonotype was seen more than once but under ten times. CDR3 DNA sequence: TGCGCCAGCAGCCAAGTAGTGGCAGTAGACTATAATTCACCCCTCCACTTT. It yields the protein CASSQVVAVDYNSPLHF. The V and J genes are TRBV4-3 and TRBJ1-6; no firm D call. Germline V gives CDR1 LGHNA, CDR2 YSLEER. V was shortened by 1 base and J by 3 bases, with 13 bases between the two germline ends. The CDR3 spans 17 residues.

The genes are TRBV11-3 and TRBJ2-7, with 7 bases that match TRBD1. With V trimmed by 5 bases and J by 5 bases, 6 bases remained unmatched. The germline CDR1 and CDR2 sequences are SGHNT and YENEEA. The CDR3 is made up of 13 amino acids. CDR3 sequence: CASSPRQGNEQYF. CDR3 coding DNA: TGTGCCAGCAGCCCGCGACAGGGAAACGAGCAGTACTTC. Supplemented by reference TRBV11-3 and TRBJ2-7, the full variable domain reads EAGVVQSPRYKIIEKKQPVAFWCNPISGHNTLYWYLQNLGQGPELLIRYENEEAVDDSQLPKDRFSAERLKGVDSTLKIQPAELGDSAVYLCASSPRQGNEQYFGPGTRLTVT.

This clonotype was recorded many times. CDR3 in DNA: TGTGCCAGCAGCTTACTGGGACAGGGGACGAAGATGAACACTGAAGCTTTCTTT. Amino acids: CASSLLGQGTKMNTEAFF. This chain connects TRBV7-6 to TRBJ1-1; 10 nucleotides agree with TRBD1. Germline values: CDR1 SGHVS, CDR2 FNYEAQ. Trimming removed 2 bases from V and 0 bases from J; junction bases left unmatched: 9. The CDR3 is 18 residues long.

Here the CDR3 DNA reads TGTGCTAGTGGTTTGGTAGAGATAGCGAGGAGCCAAGAGACCCAGTACTTC. Protein sequence: CASGLVEIARSQETQYF. This chain links TRBV12-5 with TRBJ2-5; D possibly corresponds to TRBD2 (5 bases). There are 17 residues in the CDR3. Germline CDR1 is LGHNT and CDR2 is FRNRAP. V shed 0 bases and J shed 1 base, with 15 bases lying between them.

V gene TRBV27 combines with J gene TRBJ2-3; TRBD2 agrees at 7 bases. J gave up 5 bases and V 0 bases, and 5 bases lay outside the gene matches. This CDR3 contains 15 residues. CDR1 and CDR2 (germline): MNHEY, SMNVEV (reference sequence). In nucleotides, the CDR3 is TGTGCCAGCAGTTTATCGACGGGGGGTGGAGATACGCAGTATTTT. This encodes CASSLSTGGGDTQYF.

The V and J genes are TRBV6-1 and TRBJ2-7, with D possibly called TRBD1 or TRBD2 (5 bases each). This CDR3 is 17 amino acids long. Trimming removed 5 bases at V and 2 bases at J, with 22 bases between. Germline CDR1 is MNHNS and CDR2 is SASEGT. CDR3 nucleotide sequence: TGTGCCAGCAGTTCCAGTCCTTACCGGGGCCTTCCCTACGAGCAGTACGTC. Translated: CASSSSPYRGLPYEQYV.

In DNA, the CDR3 is TGTGCCAGCACCCTGGGACAGTACGAGCAGTACTTC. Its protein product is CASTLGQYEQYF. This chain uses TRBV7-9 with TRBJ2-7, with 7 bases aligning to TRBD1. Trimming removed 7 bases from V and 4 bases from J; junction bases left unmatched: 4. Germline V lookup: CDR1 SEHNR, CDR2 FQNEAQ (reference sequence). The CDR3 contains 12 residues.

A few counts support this clonotype. This rearrangement joins TRBV19 to TRBJ2-2, with 7 bases lining up with TRBD2. CDR3 length: 14 amino acids. V lost 3 bases and J lost 7; bases outside the gene matches: 5. CDR1 LNHDA and CDR2 SQIVND come from the germline V gene (reference sequence). CDR3 region: CASSIGSGIGELFF. CDR3 coding DNA: TGTGCCAGTAGTATTGGCAGCGGGATCGGGGAGCTGTTTTTT.

The CDR3 loop is CASSLSPGQNNEQFF. CDR3 nucleotides: TGTGCCAGCAGCTTGTCCCCGGGACAAAACAATGAGCAGTTCTTC. The V gene is TRBV13, the J gene TRBJ2-1; tentative D call: TRBD1 (6 bases). V was shortened by 3 bases and J by 5 bases, with 14 bases between the two germline ends. Germline V gives CDR1 PRHDT, CDR2 FYEKMQ (reference sequence). The CDR3 length is 15 residues.

This clonotype has more than one count but fewer than ten. The chain recombines TRBV7-9 with TRBJ2-1; D possibly corresponds to TRBD1 (6 bases). CDR1 is SEHNR and CDR2 is FQNEAQ in the germline V gene (reference sequence). The CDR3 is 14 amino acids. V shed 11 bases and J shed 0 bases, with 14 bases lying between them. The CDR3 bases are TGTGCCGCGGAGACAGGATACTCCTACAATGAGCAGTTCTTC. It yields the protein CAAETGYSYNEQFF.

In this sample, this clonotype turned up a few times. The chain joins TRBV2 to TRBJ2-5; the D is unclear. CDR1 is SNHLY, CDR2 FYNNEI, per germline. Trimming cost V 2 bases and J 0 bases, with 7 bases left between them. The CDR3 sequence is 14 residues long. The CDR3 is CASSETPNQETQYF. CDR3 bases: TGTGCCAGCAGTGAAACCCCAAACCAAGAGACCCAGTACTTC.

The table lists this clonotype with a few counts. DNA for the CDR3: TGTGCCATCAGTGTACCGGACTGGGGGAACACTGAAGCTTTCTTT. Encoded protein: CAISVPDWGNTEAFF. The gene calls are TRBV10-3 and TRBJ1-1, with no clear D. This CDR3 region has 15 residues. Germline-derived CDR1 and CDR2 are ENHRY and SYGVKD. V shed 4 bases and J shed 1 base, with 13 bases lying between them.

This clonotype was seen only a few times. The chain joins TRBV5-6 to TRBJ2-1, with 9 bases matching TRBD1. The CDR3 is made up of 15 amino acids. Trimming took 4 bases from V and 4 from J; bases not matched to a gene: 6. CDR1 is SGHDT and CDR2 is YYEEEE in the germline V gene. In DNA form, the CDR3 reads TGTGCCAGCAGCGAGCAAGGACAGGGGTACAATGAGCAGTTCTTC. Translating it yields CASSEQGQGYNEQFF.

This clonotype was seen only a few times. This chain uses TRBV12-3 or TRBV12-4 with TRBJ2-7, with D uncertain. V was shortened by 2 bases and J by 2 bases, with 13 bases between the two germline ends. The CDR3 sequence is 15 residues long. The CDR3, as DNA: TGTGCCAGCAGTTTAAGTTCTCCGGGCCCCTACGAGCAGTACTTC. This sequence encodes CASSLSSPGPYEQYF.

The chain combines TRBV10-1 with TRBJ2-5; TRBD2 might be the D (5 bases). Germline CDR1 and CDR2: WNHNN and SYGVQD (reference sequence). This CDR3 comprises 14 residues. Trimming pared 0 bases from V and 5 bases from J, leaving 10 bases between. The CDR3 spells CASSESEGMETQYF. CDR3 in DNA: TGCGCCAGCAGTGAGTCAGAGGGAATGGAGACCCAGTACTTC.

The rearrangement links TRBV6-6 to TRBJ2-1, with D perhaps TRBD1 (6 bases). Germline lookup yields CDR1 MNHNY and CDR2 SVGAGI (reference sequence). The CDR3 has 16 residues. V was shortened by 7 bases and J by 10 bases, with 26 bases between the two germline ends. In nucleotides, the CDR3 is TGTGCCAGCACCTACACCCTTCGGACAGTTTCGTGGGAGCAGTTCTTC. This encodes CASTYTLRTVSWEQFF.

CDR3 in DNA: TGTGCCAGCAGCCAAGGCGTCACTGAAGCTTTCTTT. Translated: CASSQGVTEAFF. The chain links TRBV7-2 to TRBJ1-1, with no clear D. The CDR3 has 12 amino acids. CDR1 and CDR2 from the germline V gene are SGHTA and FQGNSA. Trimming stripped 5 bases from V and 4 bases from J, with 8 bases between.

This clonotype was seen repeatedly, ten times or more. This chain joins TRBV7-6 and TRBJ2-2; the match to TRBD1 covers 7 bases. The ends lost 5 bases at V and 5 bases at J; junction bases unmatched: 11. CDR1 SGHVS and CDR2 FNYEAQ come from the germline V gene. The CDR3 is made up of 16 amino acids. CDR3 sequence reads: CASSPGTDLQTGELFF. CDR3 DNA: TGTGCCAGCAGCCCCGGGACAGATCTCCAAACCGGGGAGCTGTTTTTT.

The J gene is TRBJ2-5, the V gene TRBV7-9; D possibly matches TRBD1 or TRBD2 (5 bases each). CDR1 is SEHNR, CDR2 FQNEAQ, per germline (reference sequence). The CDR3 contains 15 residues. Trimming took 3 bases from V and 2 from J, leaving 13 bases between them. This CDR3 is CASSLSRDVQETQYF. CDR3 nucleotide sequence: TGTGCCAGCAGCTTGTCCCGGGACGTTCAAGAGACCCAGTACTTC.

The V and J genes are TRBV5-6 and TRBJ2-1; D remains ambiguous. The length of the CDR3 is 13 residues. V was pared by 2 bases and J by 5 bases, with 8 bases between. Germline V gene data show CDR1 as SGHDT and CDR2 as YYEEEE. The CDR3 spells CASSFSRHNEQFF. DNA of the CDR3: TGTGCCAGCAGCTTTTCTCGACACAATGAGCAGTTCTTC.

This chain connects TRBV6-1 to TRBJ2-5; D perhaps matches TRBD2 (5 bases). The CDR3 consists of 17 residues. V lost 0 bases, J lost 7 bases, and 21 bases lay in between. Per germline, CDR1 MNHNS and CDR2 SASEGT. CDR3 sequence (DNA): TGTGCCAGCAGTGAAGCGGGCTGGTCTAGCTCTGGTCGGACCCAGTACTTC. This sequence encodes CASSEAGWSSSGRTQYF.

This clonotype was detected only a few times. The V gene is TRBV12-3 or TRBV12-4, the J gene TRBJ2-2; the D is unclear. The CDR3 loop spans 13 amino acids. Trimming shortened V by 8 bases and J by 4 bases, and 11 bases separated the two germline ends. The CDR3 loop is CASRPESTGELFF. CDR3 bases: TGTGCCAGCCGGCCGGAGAGCACCGGGGAGCTGTTTTTT.

V and J are TRBV6-6 and TRBJ2-1, with D tentatively TRBD1 or TRBD2 (7 bases each). The CDR3 consists of 13 residues. Germline values: CDR1 MNHNY, CDR2 SVGAGI (reference sequence). V lost 4 bases to trimming and J lost 9 bases, with 13 bases between them. CDR3 sequence: CASSWEGAFEQFF. CDR3 in DNA: TGTGCCAGCAGTTGGGAGGGGGCTTTTGAGCAGTTCTTC.

The chain uses TRBV27 and TRBJ1-1, with D possibly matching TRBD1 (5 bases). Germline loops: CDR1 MNHEY, CDR2 SMNVEV (reference sequence). CDR3 length: 14 residues. Trimming took off 3 bases at V and 6 bases at J, with 14 bases between the two ends. The CDR3 reads CASSLSGMVAEAFF. Here the CDR3 DNA reads TGTGCCAGCAGTTTGTCAGGGATGGTTGCTGAAGCTTTCTTT.

CDR3: CASSHKPGLLVGDTQYF. In DNA, the CDR3 is TGTGCCAGCAGTCACAAACCGGGACTCCTGGTGGGAGATACGCAGTATTTT. This chain uses TRBV27 with TRBJ2-3; a possible D gene is TRBD2 (6 bases). Trimming shortened V by 5 bases and J by 5 bases, and 23 bases separated the two germline ends. This CDR3 region has 17 residues. Germline CDR1 and CDR2: MNHEY and SMNVEV (reference sequence).